The TCR beta chain described here comes from a study of CD8+CD57+ T cells in acquired aplastic anemia. For sequencing, patients were chosen who had shown expansion of CD8+CD57+ cells by flow cytometry. Each patient gave a blood sample that was collected before any therapy had been received. General study findings and limits: Any difference that existed in CD8+ Simpson's diversity between patients and controls was not significant.

The study profiled TCR beta VDJ and CDR3 using genomic DNA as template. TCRdb re-called the reads through MiXCR, storing one row per CDR3 protein. This repertoire shows approximately 470,000 distinct CDR3 sequences, under 40% found once; its top ten account for less than 1%. This clonotype has a count of ten or more. Its specificity is not known. The clonotype comes from a human donor with aplastic anemia. Input material: sorted CD4+, CD8+, or CD8+CD57+ T cells (not recorded which) from PBMCs.

Here the CDR3 DNA reads TGCGCCAGCAGCTTGGTTGGACAGGGCAGGGGCTACACCTTC. This gives the protein CASSLVGQGRGYTF. This chain links TRBV5-1 with TRBJ1-2, with TRBD1 matching 8 bases. Germline V lookup: CDR1 SGHRS, CDR2 YFSETQ. V was pared by 0 bases and J by 8 bases, with 6 bases of the junction left unmatched. This CDR3 has 14 amino acids.